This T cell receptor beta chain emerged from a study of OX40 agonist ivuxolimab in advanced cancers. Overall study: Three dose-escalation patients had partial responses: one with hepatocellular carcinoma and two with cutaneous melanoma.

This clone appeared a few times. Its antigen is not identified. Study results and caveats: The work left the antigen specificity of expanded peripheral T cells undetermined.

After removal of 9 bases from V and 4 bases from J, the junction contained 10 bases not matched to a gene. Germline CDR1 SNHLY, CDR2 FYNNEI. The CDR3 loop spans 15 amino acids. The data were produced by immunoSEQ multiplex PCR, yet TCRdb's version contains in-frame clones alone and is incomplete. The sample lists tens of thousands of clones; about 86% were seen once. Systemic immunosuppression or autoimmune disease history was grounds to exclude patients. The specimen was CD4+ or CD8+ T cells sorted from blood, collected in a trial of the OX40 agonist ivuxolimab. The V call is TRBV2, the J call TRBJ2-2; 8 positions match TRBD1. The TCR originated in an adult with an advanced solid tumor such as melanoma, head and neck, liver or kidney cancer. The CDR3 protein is CARDNYRGSTGELFF. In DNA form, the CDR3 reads TGTGCCAGAGATAATTACAGGGGGAGCACCGGGGAGCTGTTTTTT.